This T cell receptor (beta chain) was recovered during a study of blood T cell repertoires in COVID-19. The overall study: The origin of the acute and convalescent COVID-19 samples was the United States, Italy and Spain.

V was shortened by 7 bases and J by 6 bases, with 17 bases between the two germline ends. This CDR3 is built from 14 residues. Germline loops: CDR1 MNHEY, CDR2 SVGAGI. As originally analysed: Counts of nucleated cells, estimated from reference gene primer amplification, were obtained. Generated by immunoSEQ multiplex PCR, the TCRdb table keeps only in-frame clones and is missing some. V, J and clone size were drawn from that table, and D and trimming were deduced from the DNA. The sample lists some 74,000 clones, approximately 87% occurring once. The material sequenced was peripheral blood. The chain recombines TRBV6-5 with TRBJ2-3; D ambiguous. The TCR originated in a woman of 80 years or more with acute or convalescent COVID-19. The chain's CDR3 is CASNPLSHSDTQYF. The CDR3 nucleotides read TGTGCCAGCAATCCCCTCTCCCATAGCGATACGCAGTATTTT.